Below are 9 T cell receptor beta chains sequenced from a single sample in a study of T cells after posttransplantation cyclophosphamide. Sequencing was performed with immunoSEQ multiplex PCR; in TCRdb, only in-frame clones are kept and a portion is missing. The top ten clones hold 7% to 9.5% of a sample with around 22,000 clones, 70% to 90% of them seen once. Sampled 1 year posttransplant, controls received myeloablative marrow transplants, methotrexate and a calcineurin inhibitor. Sequencing used PBMCs, obtained after an allogeneic stem cell transplant with a calcineurin inhibitor and methotrexate. The receptors come from a female patient between 50 and 59 years old who received an allogeneic stem cell transplant from an unrelated donor, was CMV-positive, and had chronic GVHD only. The graft donor may account for some of the T cells.

This clone was observed once. This chain uses TRBV19 with TRBJ2-7; 11 bases agree with TRBD1. The CDR3 has 15 residues. V shed 4 bases and J 4 bases; nucleotides not matched to a gene: 6. Germline lookup yields CDR1 LNHDA and CDR2 SQIVND (reference sequence). As DNA, the CDR3 is TGTGCCAGTAGTACCTCCCGGGACAGGGGGTACGAGCAGTACTTC. It translates to CASSTSRDRGYEQYF.

The chain couples TRBV5-1 to TRBJ1-3; D is perhaps TRBD1 (5 bases). Per germline, CDR1 SGHRS and CDR2 YFSETQ. The length of the CDR3 is 15 residues. The V end was cut by 3 bases, the J end by 0 bases, with 10 bases between. The DNA of the CDR3 is TGCGCCAGCAGCTCCGTGGGGGGCTCTGGAAACACCATATATTTT. This codes for CASSSVGGSGNTIYF.

The rearrangement joins TRBV6-4 to TRBJ2-7; weak D call: TRBD2 (7 bases). V was trimmed by 11 bases and J by 8 bases, leaving 16 bases between them. The CDR3 has 11 residues. The germline V gene encodes CDR1 MRHNA and CDR2 SNTAGT. The CDR3 reads CAGGQGGKQYF. The CDR3 coding sequence is TGTGCCGGGGGGCAGGGAGGGAAGCAGTACTTC.

The chain recombines TRBV5-6 with TRBJ2-1; maybe TRBD1 (6 bases). The germline V gene encodes CDR1 SGHDT and CDR2 YYEEEE. V was shortened by 4 bases and J by 11 bases, with 22 bases between the two germline ends. The CDR3 has 15 residues. The CDR3 sequence: CASSPGPTPQGKQFF. The CDR3 coding sequence is TGTGCCAGCAGCCCAGGGCCCACCCCACAGGGAAAGCAGTTCTTC.

This clone was seen a single time. The chain carries TRBV9 and TRBJ1-3, with 7 positions matching TRBD1. The length of the CDR3 is 15 residues. The V gene's germline CDR1 is SGDLS and CDR2 YYNGEE. The J segment lost 0 bases and the V segment lost 5 bases, leaving 5 bases of the junction unmatched. CDR3 region: CASRRDSFSGNTIYF. The DNA for the CDR3 is TGTGCCAGCAGGAGGGACAGCTTCTCTGGAAACACCATATATTTT.

CDR3 bases: TGTGCCAGCAGCTTGCTTCGAGTCGAGCAGTACTTC. This encodes CASSLLRVEQYF. This chain joins TRBV11-2 and TRBJ2-7; D remains ambiguous. The CDR3 spans 12 residues. Trimming removed 3 bases from V and 6 bases from J, with 9 bases in between. Germline V gene lookup returns CDR1 SGHAT and CDR2 FQNNGV.

This clone is a singleton in its sample. The V call is TRBV18, the J call TRBJ2-7; 9 nucleotides match TRBD2. Unmatched junction bases numbered 11, after V lost 6 bases and J lost 2 bases. CDR3 length: 16 amino acids. Germline V gene data show CDR1 as KGHSH and CDR2 as LQKENI. The CDR3 reads CASSPAILAGTYEQYF. CDR3 DNA sequence: TGTGCCAGCTCGCCAGCCATTCTAGCGGGAACCTACGAGCAGTACTTC.

The chain joins TRBV6-1 to TRBJ2-1; D is uncertain. CDR1 and CDR2 (germline): MNHNS, SASEGT. The CDR3 is 13 amino acids. Between the trimmed V and J ends, which lost 5 bases and 12 bases, there was a span of 17 bases. CDR3 sequence (DNA): TGTGCCAGCAGTCCCACCGACACCTTAGGGCAGTTCTTC. This translates into CASSPTDTLGQFF.

This sequence joins TRBV7-9 and TRBJ2-7; 10 bases map to TRBD2. Germline CDR1 reads SEHNR; CDR2 reads FQNEAQ (reference sequence). The CDR3 length is 15 residues. J was trimmed by 7 bases and V by 1 base; bases with no gene match: 7. The CDR3 coding sequence is TGTGCCAGCAGCTTAGACCTAGCGGGAGTCGGAGAGCAGTACTTC. Translating it yields CASSLDLAGVGEQYF.